This T cell receptor beta chain was observed in a study of blood T cell repertoires in COVID-19. Study background: T cells, B-cell-depleted T cells, or PBMCs supplied cDNA or gDNA.

The authors' processing: Amplification of reference gene primers provided the estimated nucleated cell counts. Profiling relied on immunoSEQ multiplex PCR, and the TCRdb table lists in-frame clones only, not all of them. The V and J calls and the clone size are those of that table, but D and trimming were determined from the DNA. The sample holds 150,000 to 200,000 clones; about 88% are singletons and the top ten take about 4.4%. Germline V lookup: CDR1 LNHDA, CDR2 SQIVND (reference sequence). The V end was cut by 3 bases, the J end by 8 bases, with 16 bases between. The CDR3 runs 14 residues. This TCR came from a human donor in a cohort sampled during active COVID-19. J is TRBJ1-1 and V is TRBV19; the D is unclear. The specimen sequenced was peripheral blood. CDR3 nucleotide sequence: TGTGCCAGTAGTATGGGGTTAGTGGGAGGCGAAGCTTTCTTT. Its protein is CASSMGLVGGEAFF.